The 4 T cell receptor beta chains below were found in one sample sequenced in a study of blood T cell repertoires in COVID-19. Method: immunoSEQ multiplex PCR; TCRdb's copy keeps in-frame clones and lacks some. Here the sample spans 250,000 to 350,000 clones, roughly 90% being singletons. Sequenced: PBMCs or T cells enriched from blood (not recorded which). The source of these receptors is a woman aged 30 to 39 who had recovered from COVID-19.

This clone was picked up one time. This chain uses TRBV7-2 with TRBJ2-6; D gene uncertain. The CDR3 is 15 amino acids. The V end was cut by 1 base, the J end by 0 bases, with 4 bases between. Looked up from germline, CDR1 is SGHTA and CDR2 is FQGNSA. Here the CDR3 reads CASSLVDSGANVLTF. Written as DNA, the CDR3 is TGTGCCAGCAGCTTAGTAGACTCTGGGGCCAACGTCCTGACTTTC.

The chain employs TRBV5-4 and TRBJ2-1, with 14 positions matching TRBD2. After removal of 3 bases from V and 13 bases from J, the junction contained 9 bases not matched to a gene. This CDR3 has 15 residues. Germline V gives CDR1 SGHNT, CDR2 YYREEE (reference sequence). DNA of the CDR3: TGTGCCAGCAGCTCATCGACTAGCGGGAGGGCCCGACAGTTCTTC. Protein: CASSSSTSGRARQFF.

The chain is built from TRBV28 and TRBJ1-3; D is unresolved. Germline loops: CDR1 MDHEN, CDR2 SYDVKM. With 5 bases removed from V and 4 bases from J, the gap between germline ends came to 12 bases. The CDR3 sequence is 14 residues long. The CDR3, as DNA: TGTGCCAGCAGTATCAGTTTGACAGGAAACACCATATATTTT. Encoded protein: CASSISLTGNTIYF. Full variable domain (outside the CDR3, taken from reference TRBV28 and TRBJ1-3): DVKVTQSSRYLVKRTGEKVFLECVQDMDHENMFWYRQDPGLGLRLIYFSYDVKMKEKGDIPEGYSVSREKKERFSLILESASTNQTSMYLCASSISLTGNTIYFGEGSWLTVV.

This chain joins TRBV6-5 and TRBJ1-2; D may be TRBD1 (5 bases). The CDR3 totals 13 residues. V lost 8 bases, J lost 11 bases, and 21 bases lay in between. From germline, CDR1 is MNHEY and CDR2 SVGAGI. The CDR3 DNA reads as TGTGCCAGCCTAATCGGGGGGTCCTCCTGGTACACCTTC. Protein product: CASLIGGSSWYTF.